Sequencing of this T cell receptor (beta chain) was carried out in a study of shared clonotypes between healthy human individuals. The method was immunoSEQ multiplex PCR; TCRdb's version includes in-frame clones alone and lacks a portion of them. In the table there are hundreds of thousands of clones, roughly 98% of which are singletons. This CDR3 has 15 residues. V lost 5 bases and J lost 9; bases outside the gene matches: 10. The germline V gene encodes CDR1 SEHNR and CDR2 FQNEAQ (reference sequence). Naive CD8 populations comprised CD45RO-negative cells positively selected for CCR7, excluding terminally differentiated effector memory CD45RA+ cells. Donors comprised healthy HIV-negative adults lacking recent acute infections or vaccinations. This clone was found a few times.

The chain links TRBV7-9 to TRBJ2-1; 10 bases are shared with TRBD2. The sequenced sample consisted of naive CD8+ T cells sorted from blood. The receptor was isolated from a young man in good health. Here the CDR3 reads CASSTLAGEGGEQFF. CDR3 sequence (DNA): TGTGCCAGCAGCACCCTAGCGGGAGAGGGAGGTGAGCAGTTCTTC.